These 25 T cell receptor beta chains came from one sample sequenced in a study of CD8 T cells in Susac syndrome. Reverse transcription used about 0.45 to 1 ug RNA and random hexamers. TCRdb analysed the immunoSEQ multiplex PCR reads with MiXCR anew, one entry per CDR3 protein. Among 120,000 to 150,000 distinct CDR3 sequences listed, approximately 94% were seen once. Source material: CD4+ T cells from PBMCs. All receptors derive from a human donor in good health.

The chain recombines TRBV4-2 with TRBJ2-5; no clear D. The germline CDR1 and CDR2 sequences are LGHNA and YNFKEQ. V was shortened by 0 bases and J by 7 bases, with 12 bases between the two germline ends. CDR3 length equals 14 residues. Written as DNA, the CDR3 is TGTGCCAGCAGCCAAGATGGAGTAGCTGGGACCCAGTACTTC. This translates into CASSQDGVAGTQYF.

The gene calls are TRBV20-1 and TRBJ2-7; 7 nucleotides match TRBD2. This CDR3 has 15 amino acids. V lost 3 bases and J lost 4; bases outside the gene matches: 12. Germline loops: CDR1 DFQATT, CDR2 SNEGSKA (reference sequence). This CDR3 reads CSARDAGLSPYEQYF. The CDR3, as DNA: TGCAGTGCTAGGGACGCGGGACTATCTCCATACGAGCAGTACTTC.

The rearrangement joins TRBV24-1 to TRBJ2-2; TRBD1 aligns across 10 bases. Germline loops: CDR1 KGHDR, CDR2 SFDVKD. The trim removed 3 bases at V and 4 bases at J, leaving 7 bases unmatched. This CDR3 region has 17 residues. The CDR3 region is CATSDPPGQGSTGELFF. The DNA for the CDR3 is TGTGCCACCAGTGATCCTCCGGGACAGGGGTCCACCGGGGAGCTGTTTTTT.

The CDR3 region is CASSPTNTQYF. DNA of the CDR3: TGTGCCAGCAGCCCCACTAATACGCAGTATTTT. V gene TRBV3-1 combines with J gene TRBJ2-3; D is uncertain. Germline V gene sequence: CDR1 LGHDT, CDR2 YNNKEL (reference sequence). CDR3 length: 11 amino acids. Trimming cost V 4 bases and J 7 bases, with 6 bases left between them.

The chain combines TRBV29-1 with TRBJ1-2; 12 bases agree with TRBD1. The CDR3 length is 14 residues. Germline loops: CDR1 SQVTM, CDR2 ANQGSEA. J lost 5 bases, V lost 4 bases, and 5 bases had no gene match. CDR3 nucleotide sequence: TGCAGCGTTGCTGGGACAGGGGGCAGGTATGGCTACACCTTC. Translation gives CSVAGTGGRYGYTF.

This chain's CDR3 is CASSQSTASYEQYF. The CDR3, as DNA: TGTGCCAGCAGCCAGTCGACAGCCTCCTACGAGCAGTACTTC. This sequence joins TRBV16 and TRBJ2-7; a weak D match, TRBD1 (5 bases). This CDR3 has 14 amino acids. Germline lookup yields CDR1 KGHSY and CDR2 FQNENV. The V and J ends lost 3 bases and 0 bases respectively, with 9 bases between them.

The chain recombines TRBV29-1 with TRBJ1-1; no clear D gene. Germline CDR1 reads SQVTM; CDR2 reads ANQGSEA. The CDR3 has 13 residues. Trimming stripped 7 bases from V and 2 bases from J, with 14 bases between. This chain's CDR3 is CSAGSDGNTEAFF. CDR3 nucleotide sequence: TGCAGCGCTGGGTCCGACGGAAACACTGAAGCTTTCTTT.

CDR3 sequence: CASSPGTRRSGELFF. The DNA for the CDR3 is TGTGCCAGCAGTCCGGGGACTAGGAGGTCCGGGGAGCTGTTTTTT. V gene TRBV6-6 combines with J gene TRBJ2-2; 8 bases line up with TRBD2. CDR1 is MNHNY and CDR2 is SVGAGI in the germline V gene (reference sequence). V trimming: 5 bases; J trimming: 6 bases; junction bases outside the gene matches: 8. The CDR3 has 15 residues.

The chain carries TRBV20-1 and TRBJ1-5; perhaps TRBD1 as D (5 bases). There are 15 residues in the CDR3. V lost 5 bases and J 3 bases, leaving 17 bases between the germline ends. Germline-derived CDR1 and CDR2 are DFQATT and SNEGSKA (reference sequence). The CDR3 DNA reads TGCAGTGCTGGGAGGGCGGGGGGGAACAATCAGCCCCAGCATTTT. Translating it yields CSAGRAGGNNQPQHF.

The chain joins TRBV6-2 or TRBV6-3 to TRBJ1-1; D is undetermined. Deletions cut 7 bases from V and 9 bases from J, with 18 bases between. The CDR3 loop spans 13 amino acids. The V gene's germline CDR1 is MNHEY and CDR2 SVGEGT. CDR3 bases: TGTGCCAGCACCGAGGGAGGCAGAACCCAAGCTTTCTTT. This translates into CASTEGGRTQAFF.

Notes on this clonotype: A junction end diverges from the germline sequence, so it may reflect a read error. The chain carries TRBV29-1 and TRBJ2-1; D uncertain. Germline CDR1 reads SQVTM; CDR2 reads ANQGSEA. The CDR3 covers 14 residues. The CDR3 loop is CSVGEFQSYNEQLF. The CDR3 DNA reads as TGCAGCGTTGGCGAATTCCAGTCCTACAATGAGCAGCTCTTC.

The chain is built from TRBV20-1 and TRBJ2-3; 7 bases agree with TRBD1. Germline-derived CDR1 and CDR2 are DFQATT and SNEGSKA (reference sequence). J gave up 6 bases and V 5 bases, and 11 bases lay outside the gene matches. CDR3 length: 14 amino acids. The CDR3 DNA follows: TGCAGTGCTTCTTACAGGGGCGTCGGGGATACGCAGTATTTT. Amino acids: CSASYRGVGDTQYF.

Here the CDR3 reads CASSPRAGYFYEQYF. The CDR3 region has the DNA TGTGCCAGCAGCCCCCGGGCGGGTTACTTCTACGAGCAGTACTTC. This chain connects TRBV7-9 to TRBJ2-7; the D gene is possibly TRBD2 (5 bases). CDR3 length: 15 residues. Germline values: CDR1 SEHNR, CDR2 FQNEAQ (reference sequence). V was pared by 5 bases and J by 3 bases, with 17 bases between.

This clonotype was found once. The V and J genes are TRBV4-1 and TRBJ2-1, with TRBD2 identical over 9 bases. Germline V gives CDR1 MGHRA, CDR2 YSYEKL. CDR3 length: 17 residues. V lost 3 bases to trimming and J lost 0 bases; unmatched junction nucleotides: 6. The CDR3 loop is CASSQGSGRSSYNEQFF. CDR3 sequence (DNA): TGCGCCAGCAGCCAGGGTAGCGGGAGAAGCTCCTACAATGAGCAGTTCTTC.

This clonotype was picked up a small number of times. The chain has TRBV6-6 and TRBJ1-5; no clear D. Trimming took off 5 bases at V and 4 bases at J, with 6 bases between the two ends. Germline V gene lookup returns CDR1 MNHNY and CDR2 SVGAGI (reference sequence). The CDR3 has 12 amino acids. CDR3: CASSPGNQPQHF. In DNA form, the CDR3 reads TGTGCCAGCAGTCCCGGGAATCAGCCCCAGCATTTT.

This chain joins TRBV27 and TRBJ2-2; no reliable D call. This CDR3 region has 12 residues. The V and J ends lost 5 bases and 6 bases respectively, with 7 bases between them. Germline assignment: CDR1 MNHEY and CDR2 SMNVEV (reference sequence). CDR3 sequence reads: CASSSVAGELFF. The CDR3 coding sequence is TGTGCCAGCAGTAGCGTAGCCGGGGAGCTGTTTTTT.

The J gene is TRBJ2-1, the V gene TRBV9; TRBD2 agrees at 12 bases. Germline loops: CDR1 SGDLS, CDR2 YYNGEE. The CDR3 covers 15 residues. The V segment lost 4 bases and the J segment 9 bases; nucleotides outside the gene matches: 8. The CDR3 nucleotides read TGTGCCAGCAGCCGACTAGCGGGAGACGTAGTTGAGCAGTTCTTC. Translated, it gives CASSRLAGDVVEQFF.

This clonotype has just a few counts. V usage is TRBV7-3 and J usage is TRBJ2-1, with TRBD1 as a possible D gene (5 bases). This CDR3 has 12 amino acids. The V gene lost 2 bases and the J gene lost 7 bases, with 6 bases spanning the gap. CDR1 and CDR2 (germline): SGHTA, FQGTGA. CDR3 DNA: TGTGCCAGCAGCTTATCAGGGAATGAGCAGTTCTTC. This sequence encodes CASSLSGNEQFF. Drawing the rest from reference TRBV7-3 and TRBJ2-1, the complete variable domain is GAGVSQTPSNKVTEKGKYVELRCDPISGHTALYWYRQSLGQGPEFLIYFQGTGAADDSGLPNDRFFAVRPEGSVSTLKIQRTERGDSAVYLCASSLSGNEQFFGPGTRLTVL.

This clonotype appeared once. The chain uses TRBV4-2 and TRBJ1-1; D not resolved. V gave up 0 bases and J gave up 11 bases, with 10 bases separating them. The CDR3 is 12 residues long. CDR1 LGHNA and CDR2 YNFKEQ come from the germline V gene. CDR3 coding DNA: TGTGCCAGCAGCCAAGAAGGCGTGCGGGCTTTCTTT. Encoded protein: CASSQEGVRAFF.

The rearrangement links TRBV15 to TRBJ1-2; D call uncertain. V dropped 0 bases and J dropped 6 bases, with 14 bases sitting between them. The V gene's germline CDR1 is LNHNV and CDR2 YYDKDF (reference sequence). CDR3 length: 15 residues. Written as DNA, the CDR3 is TGTGCCACCAGCAGAGACCGCGGCGGTTTAGATGGCTACACCTTC. Protein product: CATSRDRGGLDGYTF. The whole variable domain, filled in from reference TRBV15 and TRBJ1-2, reads DAMVIQNPRYQVTQFGKPVTLSCSQTLNHNVMYWYQQKSSQAPKLLFHYYDKDFNNEADTPDNFQSRRPNTSFCFLDIRSPGLGDTAMYLCATSRDRGGLDGYTFGSGTRLTVV.

The chain is built from TRBV20-1 and TRBJ2-3; 10 bases are shared with TRBD2. Germline trimming cut 2 bases from V and 3 bases from J; bases unmatched to any gene: 2. The CDR3 is 14 amino acids. Looked up from germline, CDR1 is DFQATT and CDR2 is SNEGSKA (reference sequence). The CDR3 DNA sequence: TGCAGTGCTAGACTAGCGGGAGATACAGATACGCAGTATTTT. Translated, it gives CSARLAGDTDTQYF.

V is TRBV27 and J is TRBJ2-1; 11 bases align to TRBD2. With V trimmed by 5 bases and J by 6 bases, 6 bases remained unmatched. Germline V CDR1 and CDR2: MNHEY, SMNVEV (reference sequence). The CDR3 is made up of 15 amino acids. The CDR3 nucleotides read TGTGCCAGCAGTCTACTAGCGGGAGTTCCCAATGAGCAGTTCTTC. Protein sequence: CASSLLAGVPNEQFF.

The genes are TRBV24-1 and TRBJ1-1; no clear D gene. CDR1 is KGHDR and CDR2 is SFDVKD in the germline V gene. V dropped 3 bases and J dropped 1 base, with 2 bases sitting between them. This CDR3 is 12 amino acids long. For the CDR3, the DNA is TGTGCCACCAGTGATGAGAACACTGAAGCTTTCTTT. Its translation: CATSDENTEAFF.

This sequence joins TRBV11-2 and TRBJ2-6; D remains unclear. The V gene's germline CDR1 is SGHAT and CDR2 FQNNGV. Trimming removed 3 bases at V and 0 bases at J, with 12 bases between. The CDR3 consists of 17 residues. The CDR3 DNA reads as TGTGCCAGCAGCTTTGGGCCGCTGATCTCTGGGGCCAACGTCCTGACTTTC. As protein: CASSFGPLISGANVLTF.

The V gene is TRBV23-1, the J gene TRBJ2-1; 8 bases are a match to TRBD1. TRBV23-1 is identified as an open reading frame with a role that is uncertain. Unmatched junction bases numbered 6, after V lost 8 bases and J lost 6 bases. This CDR3 contains 13 residues. CDR3 loop: CASSGGNCNEQFF. CDR3 in DNA: TGCGCCAGCTCAGGGGGCAATTGCAATGAGCAGTTCTTC.